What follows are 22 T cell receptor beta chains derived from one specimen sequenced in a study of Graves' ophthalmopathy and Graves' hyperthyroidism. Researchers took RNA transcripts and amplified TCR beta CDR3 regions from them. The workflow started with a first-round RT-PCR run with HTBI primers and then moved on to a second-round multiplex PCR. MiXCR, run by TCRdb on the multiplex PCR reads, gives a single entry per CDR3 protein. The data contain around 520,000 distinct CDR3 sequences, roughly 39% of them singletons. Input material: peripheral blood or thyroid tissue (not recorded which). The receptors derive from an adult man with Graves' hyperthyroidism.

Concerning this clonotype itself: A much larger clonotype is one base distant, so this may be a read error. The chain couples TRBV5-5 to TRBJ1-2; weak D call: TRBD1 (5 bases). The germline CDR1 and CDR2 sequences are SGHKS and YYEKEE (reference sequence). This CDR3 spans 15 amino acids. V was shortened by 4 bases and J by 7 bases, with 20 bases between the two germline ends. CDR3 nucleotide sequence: TGTGCCAGCAGCCGTGGACGGGGGTTTGTCGGTGGCTACACCTTC. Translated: CASSRGRGFVGGYTF.

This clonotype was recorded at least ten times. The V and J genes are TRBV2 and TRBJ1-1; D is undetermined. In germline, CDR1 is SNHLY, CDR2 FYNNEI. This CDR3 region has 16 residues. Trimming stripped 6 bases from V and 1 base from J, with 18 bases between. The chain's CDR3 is CASRTIMRTENTEAFF. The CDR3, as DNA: TGTGCCAGCAGGACTATAATGAGGACGGAGAACACTGAAGCTTTCTTT.

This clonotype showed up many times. The CDR3 region has the DNA TGTGCCAGCAGCTCTACGACAGGGGGCGGGGGCTACACCTTC. Translation: CASSSTTGGGGYTF. The J gene is TRBJ1-2, the V gene TRBV7-2; the match to TRBD1 covers 10 bases. The V segment lost 4 bases and the J segment 8 bases; nucleotides outside the gene matches: 7. This CDR3 has 14 residues. The germline V gene has CDR1 SGHTA and CDR2 FQGNSA.

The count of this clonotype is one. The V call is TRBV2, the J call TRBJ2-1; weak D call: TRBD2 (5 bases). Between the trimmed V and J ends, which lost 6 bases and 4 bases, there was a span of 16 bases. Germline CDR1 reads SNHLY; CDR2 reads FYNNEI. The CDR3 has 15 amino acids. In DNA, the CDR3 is TGTGCCAGCAGAGTGAACTGGGGAGAGTACAATGAGCAGTTCTTC. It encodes CASRVNWGEYNEQFF.

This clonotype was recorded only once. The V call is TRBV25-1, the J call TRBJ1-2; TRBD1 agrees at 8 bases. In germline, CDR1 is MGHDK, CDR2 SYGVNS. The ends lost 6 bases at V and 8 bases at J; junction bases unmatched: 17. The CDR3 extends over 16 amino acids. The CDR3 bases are TGTGCCAGCAGACAAGAACTCTGGACAGGGTCGGAAGGCTACACCTTC. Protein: CASRQELWTGSEGYTF.

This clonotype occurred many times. The CDR3 sequence is CASSPPTSGTYEQYF. In nucleotides, the CDR3 is TGTGCCAGCAGTCCTCCTACTAGCGGGACTTACGAGCAGTACTTC. The chain couples TRBV7-9 to TRBJ2-7; 10 bases map to TRBD2. The CDR3 covers 15 residues. V shed 6 bases and J 4 bases; nucleotides not matched to a gene: 9. CDR1 is SEHNR, CDR2 FQNEAQ, per germline (reference sequence).

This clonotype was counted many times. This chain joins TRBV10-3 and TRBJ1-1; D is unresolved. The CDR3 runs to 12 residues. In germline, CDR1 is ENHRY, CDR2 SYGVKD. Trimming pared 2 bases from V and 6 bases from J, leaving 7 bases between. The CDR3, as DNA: TGTGCCATCAGTGAGGAGGGCTCTGAAGCTTTCTTT. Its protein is CAISEEGSEAFF.

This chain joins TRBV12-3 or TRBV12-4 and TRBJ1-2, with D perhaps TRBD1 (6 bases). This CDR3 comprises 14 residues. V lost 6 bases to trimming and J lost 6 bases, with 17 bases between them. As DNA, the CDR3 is TGTGCCAGCAGCGCCCTGGACAGAAGGGATGGCTACACCTTC. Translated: CASSALDRRDGYTF.

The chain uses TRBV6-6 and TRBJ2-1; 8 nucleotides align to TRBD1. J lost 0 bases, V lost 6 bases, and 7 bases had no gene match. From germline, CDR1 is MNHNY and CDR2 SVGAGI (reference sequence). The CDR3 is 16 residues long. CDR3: CASSYRDRNSYNEQFF. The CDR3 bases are TGTGCCAGCAGCTATCGGGACAGGAACTCCTACAATGAGCAGTTCTTC.

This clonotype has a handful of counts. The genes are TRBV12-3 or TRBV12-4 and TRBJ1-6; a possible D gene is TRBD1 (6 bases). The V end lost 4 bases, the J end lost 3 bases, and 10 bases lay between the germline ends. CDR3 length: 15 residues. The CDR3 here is CASSSQGFYNSPLHF. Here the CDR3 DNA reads TGTGCCAGCAGTTCCCAGGGGTTCTATAATTCACCCCTCCACTTT.

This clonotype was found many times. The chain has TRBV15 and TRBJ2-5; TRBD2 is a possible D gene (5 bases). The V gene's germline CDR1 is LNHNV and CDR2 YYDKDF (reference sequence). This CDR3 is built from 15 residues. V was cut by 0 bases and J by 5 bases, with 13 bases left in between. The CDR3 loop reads CATSRDREGAETQYF. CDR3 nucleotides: TGTGCCACCAGCAGAGATCGCGAGGGAGCCGAGACCCAGTACTTC.

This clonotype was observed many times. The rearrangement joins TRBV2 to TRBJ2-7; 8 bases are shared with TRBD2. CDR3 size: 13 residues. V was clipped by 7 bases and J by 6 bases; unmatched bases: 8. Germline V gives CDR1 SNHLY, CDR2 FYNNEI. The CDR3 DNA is TGTGCCAGCATGCCGGGAGGGCAGCGCGAGCAGTACTTC. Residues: CASMPGGQREQYF.

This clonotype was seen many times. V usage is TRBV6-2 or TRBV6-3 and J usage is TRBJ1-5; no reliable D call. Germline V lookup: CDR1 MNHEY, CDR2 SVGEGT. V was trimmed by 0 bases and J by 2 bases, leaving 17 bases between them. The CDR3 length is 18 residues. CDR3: CASSYSVLYKGGNQPQHF. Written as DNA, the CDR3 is TGTGCCAGCAGTTACTCGGTCCTCTACAAGGGAGGCAATCAGCCCCAGCATTTT.

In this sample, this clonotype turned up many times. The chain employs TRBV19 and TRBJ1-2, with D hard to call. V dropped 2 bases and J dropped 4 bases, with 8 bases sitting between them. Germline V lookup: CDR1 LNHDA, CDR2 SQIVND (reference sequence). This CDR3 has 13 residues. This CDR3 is CASSINEGYGYTF. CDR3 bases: TGTGCCAGTAGTATAAACGAGGGCTATGGCTACACCTTC. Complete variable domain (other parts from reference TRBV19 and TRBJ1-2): DGGITQSPKYLFRKEGQNVTLSCEQNLNHDAMYWYRQDPGQGLRLIYYSQIVNDFQKGDIAEGYSVSREKKESFPLTVTSAQKNPTAFYLCASSINEGYGYTFGSGTRLTVV.

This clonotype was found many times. The CDR3 DNA reads as TGTGCCAGCAGTGAATCTCTCGGTATGGAGACCCAGTACTTC. This encodes CASSESLGMETQYF. The chain uses TRBV2 and TRBJ2-5; D is unresolved. The germline V gene has CDR1 SNHLY and CDR2 FYNNEI. This CDR3 has 14 amino acids. V was pared by 2 bases and J by 5 bases, with 12 bases between.

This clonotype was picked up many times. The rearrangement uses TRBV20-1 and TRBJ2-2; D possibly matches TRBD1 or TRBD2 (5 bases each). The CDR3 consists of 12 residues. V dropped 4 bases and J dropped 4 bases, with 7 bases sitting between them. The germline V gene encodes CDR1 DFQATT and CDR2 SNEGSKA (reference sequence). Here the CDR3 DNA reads TGCAGTGCTACGGGACGCACCGGGGAGCTGTTTTTT. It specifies CSATGRTGELFF.

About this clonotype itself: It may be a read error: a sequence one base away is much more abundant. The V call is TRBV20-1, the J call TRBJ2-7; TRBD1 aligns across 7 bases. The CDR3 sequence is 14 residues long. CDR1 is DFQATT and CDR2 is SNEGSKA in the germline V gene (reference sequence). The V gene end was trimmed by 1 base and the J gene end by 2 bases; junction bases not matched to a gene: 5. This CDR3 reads CSARGGGQTYEQYF. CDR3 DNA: TGCAGTGCTAGAGGTGGGGGACAGACCTACGAGCAGTACTTC.

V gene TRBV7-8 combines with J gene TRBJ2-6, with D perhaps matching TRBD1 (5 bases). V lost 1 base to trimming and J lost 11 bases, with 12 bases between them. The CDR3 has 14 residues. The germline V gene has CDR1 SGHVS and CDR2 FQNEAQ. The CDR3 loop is CASSLGHRSYVLTF. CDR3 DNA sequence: TGTGCCAGCAGCTTAGGTCACAGGTCCTACGTCCTGACTTTC. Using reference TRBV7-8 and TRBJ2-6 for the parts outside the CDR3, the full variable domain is GAGVSQSPRYKVAKRGQDVALRCDPISGHVSLFWYQQALGQGPEFLTYFQNEAQLDKSGLPSDRFFAERPEGSVSTLKIQRTQQEDSAVYLCASSLGHRSYVLTFGAGSRLTVL.

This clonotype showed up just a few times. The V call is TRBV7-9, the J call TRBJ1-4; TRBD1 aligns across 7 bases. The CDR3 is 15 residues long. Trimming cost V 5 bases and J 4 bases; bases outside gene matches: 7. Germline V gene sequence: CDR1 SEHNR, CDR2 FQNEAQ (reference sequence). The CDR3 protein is CASSRDRGFNEKLFF. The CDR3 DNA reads TGTGCCAGCAGCAGGGACAGAGGATTTAATGAAAAACTGTTTTTT.

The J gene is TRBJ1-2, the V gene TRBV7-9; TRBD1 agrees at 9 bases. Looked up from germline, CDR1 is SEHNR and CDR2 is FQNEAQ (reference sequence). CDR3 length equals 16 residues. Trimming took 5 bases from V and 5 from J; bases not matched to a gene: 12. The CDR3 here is CASSSQQGAKEYGYTF. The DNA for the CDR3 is TGTGCCAGCAGCAGCCAACAGGGGGCCAAGGAGTATGGCTACACCTTC.

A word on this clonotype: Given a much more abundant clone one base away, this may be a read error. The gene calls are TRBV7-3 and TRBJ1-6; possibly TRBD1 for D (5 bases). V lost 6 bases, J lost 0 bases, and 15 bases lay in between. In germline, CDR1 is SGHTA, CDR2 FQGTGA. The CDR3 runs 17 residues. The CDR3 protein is CASRFGARSSYNSPLHF. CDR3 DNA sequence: TGTGCCAGCAGATTTGGGGCCAGGAGCTCCTATAATTCACCCCTCCACTTT.

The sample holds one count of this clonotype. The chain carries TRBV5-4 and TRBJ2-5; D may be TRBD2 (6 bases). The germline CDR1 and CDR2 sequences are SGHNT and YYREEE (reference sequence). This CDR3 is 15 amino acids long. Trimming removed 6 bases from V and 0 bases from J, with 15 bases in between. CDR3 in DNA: TGTGCCAGCATCAAGGGACTCGCCAACCAAGAGACCCAGTACTTC. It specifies CASIKGLANQETQYF.